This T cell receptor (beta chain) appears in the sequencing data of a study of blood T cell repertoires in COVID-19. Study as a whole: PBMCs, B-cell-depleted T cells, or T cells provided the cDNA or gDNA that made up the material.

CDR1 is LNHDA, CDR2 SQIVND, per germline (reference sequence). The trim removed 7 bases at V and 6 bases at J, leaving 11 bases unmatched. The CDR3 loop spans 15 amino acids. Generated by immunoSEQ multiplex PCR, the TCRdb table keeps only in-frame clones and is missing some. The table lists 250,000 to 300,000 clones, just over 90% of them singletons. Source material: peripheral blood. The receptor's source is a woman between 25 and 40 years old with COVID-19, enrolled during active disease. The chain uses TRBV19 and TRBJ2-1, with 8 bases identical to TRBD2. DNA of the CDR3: TGTGCCAGTACCAAGACAGCCGGGACTAGCAATGAGCAGTTCTTC. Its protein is CASTKTAGTSNEQFF. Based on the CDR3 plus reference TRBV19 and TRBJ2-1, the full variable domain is DGGITQSPKYLFRKEGQNVTLSCEQNLNHDAMYWYRQDPGQGLRLIYYSQIVNDFQKGDIAEGYSVSREKKESFPLTVTSAQKNPTAFYLCASTKTAGTSNEQFFGPGTRLTVL.